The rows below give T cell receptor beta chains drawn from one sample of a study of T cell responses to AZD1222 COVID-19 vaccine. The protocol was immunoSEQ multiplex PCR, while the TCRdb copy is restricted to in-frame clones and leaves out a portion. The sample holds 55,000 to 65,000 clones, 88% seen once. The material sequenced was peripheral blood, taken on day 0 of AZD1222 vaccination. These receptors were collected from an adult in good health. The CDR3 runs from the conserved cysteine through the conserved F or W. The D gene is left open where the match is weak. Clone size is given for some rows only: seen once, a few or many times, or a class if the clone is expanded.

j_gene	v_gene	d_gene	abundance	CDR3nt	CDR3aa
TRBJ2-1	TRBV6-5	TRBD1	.	TGTGCCAGCATGACAGGGACGGCCAATGAGCAGTTCTTC	CASMTGTANEQFF
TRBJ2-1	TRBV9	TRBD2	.	TGTGCCAGCAGCGTAGTGGGAGCGGGAGCCTACAATGAGCAGTTCTTC	CASSVVGAGAYNEQFF
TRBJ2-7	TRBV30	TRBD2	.	TGTGCCTGGAGCTATAGCGGGAGCTACTTAGAGCAGTACTTC	CAWSYSGSYLEQYF
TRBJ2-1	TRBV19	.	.	TGTGCCAGTAGTACCCTCCAGTTGCGGCCGAATGAGCAGTTCTTC	CASSTLQLRPNEQFF
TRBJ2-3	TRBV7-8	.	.	TGTGCCAGCAGCTTATTAAGCCGCACAGATACGCAGTATTTT	CASSLLSRTDTQYF
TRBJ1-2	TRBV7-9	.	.	TGTGCCAGCAGCTTTGGGGCCTCCTATGGCTACACCTTC	CASSFGASYGYTF
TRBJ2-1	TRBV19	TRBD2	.	TGTGCCAGTAGAGGCGGGAGGTCCTCCCTCTCCTACAATGAGCAGTTCTTC	CASRGGRSSLSYNEQFF
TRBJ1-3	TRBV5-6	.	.	TGTGCCAGCAGTCTCGGCCTCTCTGGAAACACCATATATTTT	CASSLGLSGNTIYF
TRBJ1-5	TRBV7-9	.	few	TGTGCCAGCAGCTTCGGGACGGCACGCAATCAGCCCCAGCATTTT	CASSFGTARNQPQHF
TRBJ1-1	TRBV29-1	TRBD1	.	TGCAGCGTAGACAGGGTGTTTAGTGCTGAAGCTTTCTTT	CSVDRVFSAEAFF